The rows below give T cell receptor beta chains drawn from one sample of a study of T-cell reconstitution after alpha-beta-depleted transplantation in children. TCRdb used MiXCR to reprocess the PCR reads, holding one entry per CDR3 protein. The sample has 200,000 to 250,000 distinct CDR3 sequences; about 8.7% are singletons. Sequencing was performed on PBMCs, mostly from graft donor cells, taken 360 days after TCRalphabeta/CD19-depleted stem cell transplant. The receptor source for this set is a male patient aged 2-15 years who had a stem cell transplant for acute myeloid leukemia, so the T cells may come from the graft donor. CDR3s include the opening cysteine and the closing phenylalanine or tryptophan. A D gene is named only where the DNA matches it firmly. Expanded clones get a size class; other rows say once, few or many, or leave the size out.

J: TRBJ1-1; D: -; size: -; V: TRBV21-1; DNA: TGTGCCAGCAGCCTCCTAACGGGGGGGCGCGACACTGAAGCTTTCTTT; CDR3: CASSLLTGGRDTEAFF
J: TRBJ1-5; D: TRBD1; size: -; V: TRBV5-1; DNA: TGCGCCAGCAGCCCGGGACAGGGGAGTCAGCCCCAGCATTTT; CDR3: CASSPGQGSQPQHF
J: TRBJ1-4; D: -; size: few; V: TRBV18; DNA: TGTGCCAGCTCAGCGAAGGGAGCAACTAATGAAAAACTGTTTTTT; CDR3: CASSAKGATNEKLFF
J: TRBJ1-5; D: TRBD1; size: many; V: TRBV20-1; DNA: TGCAGTGCTACCGGGACAGGGAACAATCAGCCCCAGCATTTT; CDR3: CSATGTGNNQPQHF
J: TRBJ2-7; D: TRBD1; size: many; V: TRBV6-6; DNA: TGTGCCAGCAGTGGACAGGTCGAGGAGCAGTACTTC; CDR3: CASSGQVEEQYF
J: TRBJ2-1; D: -; size: many; V: TRBV4-3; DNA: TGCGCCAGCAGCCCGATAGGGGGGCGAATTTATGAGCAGTTCTTC; CDR3: CASSPIGGRIYEQFF
J: TRBJ1-2; D: -; size: many; V: TRBV5-1; DNA: TGCGCCAGCAGCTTGGTCGTCGGAACTTCTTATGGCTACACCTTC; CDR3: CASSLVVGTSYGYTF
J: TRBJ1-3; D: TRBD1; size: -; V: TRBV7-9; DNA: TGTGCCAGCAGCTTTGCGGCAGGGGGCGGAAACACCATATATTTT; CDR3: CASSFAAGGGNTIYF
J: TRBJ1-2; D: TRBD1; size: few; V: TRBV2; DNA: TGTGCCACCCGGGACAGGGACAGGAATGGCTACACCTTC; CDR3: CATRDRDRNGYTF
J: TRBJ2-1; D: TRBD2; size: many; V: TRBV29-1; DNA: TGCAGCGTTCTTAGACTAGCGGTGATCAATGAGCAGTTCTTC; CDR3: CSVLRLAVINEQFF